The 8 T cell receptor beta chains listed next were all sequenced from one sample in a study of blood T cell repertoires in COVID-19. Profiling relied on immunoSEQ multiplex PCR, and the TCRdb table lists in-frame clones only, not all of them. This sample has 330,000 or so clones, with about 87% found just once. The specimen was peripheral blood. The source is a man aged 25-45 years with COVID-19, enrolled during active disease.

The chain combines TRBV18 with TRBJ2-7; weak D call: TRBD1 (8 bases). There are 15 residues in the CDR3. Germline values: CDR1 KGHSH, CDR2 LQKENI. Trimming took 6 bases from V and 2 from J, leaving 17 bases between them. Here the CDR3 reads CASSQRDRSTYEQYF. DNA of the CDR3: TGTGCCAGCTCCCAGCGGGACAGGAGCACCTACGAGCAGTACTTC.

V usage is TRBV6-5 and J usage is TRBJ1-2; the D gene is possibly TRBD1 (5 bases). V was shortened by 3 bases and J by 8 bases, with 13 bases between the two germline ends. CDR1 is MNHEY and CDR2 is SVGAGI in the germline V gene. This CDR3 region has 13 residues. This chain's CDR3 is CASSYTREDGYTF. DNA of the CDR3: TGTGCCAGCAGTTATACCAGGGAGGACGGCTACACCTTC.

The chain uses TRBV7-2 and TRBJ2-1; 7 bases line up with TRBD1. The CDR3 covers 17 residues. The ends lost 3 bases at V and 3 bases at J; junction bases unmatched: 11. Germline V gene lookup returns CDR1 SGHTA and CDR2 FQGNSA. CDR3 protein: CASSLTNRGIRYNEQFF. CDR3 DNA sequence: TGTGCCAGCAGCTTGACCAACAGGGGAATACGCTACAATGAGCAGTTCTTC.

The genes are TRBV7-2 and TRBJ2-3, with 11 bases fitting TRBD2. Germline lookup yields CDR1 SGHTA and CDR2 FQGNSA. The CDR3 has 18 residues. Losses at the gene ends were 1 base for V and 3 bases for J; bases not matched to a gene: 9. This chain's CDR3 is CASSLVRVAGGRTDTQYF. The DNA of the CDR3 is TGTGCCAGCAGCTTAGTTCGGGTAGCGGGAGGGAGGACAGATACGCAGTATTTT.

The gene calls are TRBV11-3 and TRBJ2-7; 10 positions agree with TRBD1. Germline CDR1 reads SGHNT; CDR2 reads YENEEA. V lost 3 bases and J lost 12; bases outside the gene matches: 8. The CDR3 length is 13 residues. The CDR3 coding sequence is TGTGCCAGCAGCTTGGGGACAGGGGCCGAACGGTACTTC. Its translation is CASSLGTGAERYF. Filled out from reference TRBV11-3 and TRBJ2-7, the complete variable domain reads EAGVVQSPRYKIIEKKQPVAFWCNPISGHNTLYWYLQNLGQGPELLIRYENEEAVDDSQLPKDRFSAERLKGVDSTLKIQPAELGDSAVYLCASSLGTGAERYFGPGTRLTVT.

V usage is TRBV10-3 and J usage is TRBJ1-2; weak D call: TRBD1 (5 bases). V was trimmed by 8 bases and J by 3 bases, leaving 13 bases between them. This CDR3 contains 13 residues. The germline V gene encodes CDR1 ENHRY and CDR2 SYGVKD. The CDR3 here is CAIAGGTDYGYTF. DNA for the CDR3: TGTGCCATCGCTGGGGGGACTGACTATGGCTACACCTTC.

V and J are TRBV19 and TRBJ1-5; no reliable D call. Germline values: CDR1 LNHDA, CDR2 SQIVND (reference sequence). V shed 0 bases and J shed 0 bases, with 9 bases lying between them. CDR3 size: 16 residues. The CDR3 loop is CASSIDYRGSNQPQHF. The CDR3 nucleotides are TGTGCCAGTAGTATAGATTACCGGGGTAGCAATCAGCCCCAGCATTTT.

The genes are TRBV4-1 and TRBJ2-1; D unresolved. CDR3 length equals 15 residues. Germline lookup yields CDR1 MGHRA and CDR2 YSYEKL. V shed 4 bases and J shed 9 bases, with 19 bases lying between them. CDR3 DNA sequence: TGCGCCAGCAGCCTTATTTCGATGAACGGCGGTGAGCAGTTCTTC. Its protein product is CASSLISMNGGEQFF.